These T cell receptor beta chains were read from a single sample in a study of beta chain features in type 1 diabetes. Assay: immunoSEQ multiplex PCR; the TCRdb copy retains only in-frame clones and omits some. The sample holds over 120,000 clones; around a tenth are singletons and the top ten take 0.68%. Specimen: central memory CD4+ T cells from blood. Source of these receptors: a man in his late teens or twenties in good health. Both conserved end residues are part of each CDR3. A D gene is named only where the DNA matches it firmly. Only some rows state a clone size, as once, few, many or a class for expanded clones.

d_gene	v_gene	j_gene	abundance	CDR3nt	CDR3aa
TRBD1	TRBV25-1	TRBJ1-2	few	TGTGCCAGCAGCCTCTACAGGGGTGAGTATGGCTACACCTTC	CASSLYRGEYGYTF
.	TRBV28	TRBJ2-4	.	TGTGCCAGCAGTTCACAGGGTGTCGAAGAAATTCAGTACTTC	CASSSQGVEEIQYF
TRBD2	TRBV4-3	TRBJ2-7	few	TGCGCCAGCAGCCAAGGAGCGGGGGGTTACGACGAGCAGTACTTC	CASSQGAGGYDEQYF
TRBD1	TRBV29-1	TRBJ2-3	many	TGCAGCGATAATACAGGGGTGGGTACGCAGTATTTT	CSDNTGVGTQYF
.	TRBV5-1	TRBJ2-3	few	TGCGCCAGCAGCTTGGAGGGGGGGGCAGATACGCAGTATTTT	CASSLEGGADTQYF
.	TRBV20-1	TRBJ2-7	.	TGCAGTGCGCGGGACAGCGAGCAGTACTTC	CSARDSEQYF
.	TRBV7-2	TRBJ2-7	few	TGTGCCAGCAGCTTTCGGGGAATCTACGAGCAGTACTTC	CASSFRGIYEQYF
.	TRBV10-3	TRBJ2-7	.	TGTGCCATCAGTGCCATGACAGCCTACGAGCAGTACTTC	CAISAMTAYEQYF
TRBD1	TRBV6-4	TRBJ1-1	few	TGTGCCAGCAGTGAAAACAGGGGAGAGGGGACTGAAGCTTTCTTT	CASSENRGEGTEAFF
TRBD1	TRBV19	TRBJ2-5	.	TGTGCCAGTAGTCCTCGTCGGACAGGGCAAGAGACCCAGTACTTC	CASSPRRTGQETQYF
.	TRBV29-1	TRBJ1-2	few	TGCAGCGCCTACAGGGAAAATAACTATGGCTACACCTTC	CSAYRENNYGYTF
.	TRBV4-2	TRBJ2-5	few	TGTGCCAGCAGCCAAGAGGCGACTAGAAGCGAGACCCAGTACTTC	CASSQEATRSETQYF
TRBD2	TRBV7-8	TRBJ2-7	few	TGTGCCAGCAGCTTAGTCGGGTTATATAGCGGGGGGGTTCACGAGCAGTACTTC	CASSLVGLYSGGVHEQYF
TRBD1	TRBV5-1	TRBJ2-5	.	TGCGCCAGCAGCTCCCTCCGACAGGGGGAGACCCAGTACTTC	CASSSLRQGETQYF
TRBD1	TRBV7-2	TRBJ1-4	.	TGTGCCAGCAGCCCAAGACCCGGGACAGTCGAAAAACTGTTTTTT	CASSPRPGTVEKLFF
.	TRBV6-6	TRBJ1-5	many	TGTGCCAGCAGTTCCAGGGGTCAGCCCCAGCATTTT	CASSSRGQPQHF
TRBD2	TRBV4-3	TRBJ2-1	.	TGCGCCAGCAGCCAAGTCGGACTAGCAAATGAAGATGAGCAGTTCTTC	CASSQVGLANEDEQFF
.	TRBV6-5	TRBJ2-1	.	TGTGCCAGCAGTTACGGAGGGGCGACGACCTACAATGAGCAGTTCTTC	CASSYGGATTYNEQFF
.	TRBV30	TRBJ1-6	.	TGTGCCTGGAGTGATACTGCCAATTCACCCCTCCACTTT	CAWSDTANSPLHF
TRBD1	TRBV7-8	TRBJ2-7	few	TGTGCCAGCAGCTTTGGACAGGTCTACGAGCAGTACTTC	CASSFGQVYEQYF
.	TRBV6-5	TRBJ2-5	few	TGTGCCAGCAGTTACCAGTACCAAGAGACCCAGTACTTC	CASSYQYQETQYF
.	TRBV7-3	TRBJ1-2	.	TGTGCCAGCAGCCGAGACGGACAAAGGGATGGCTACACCTTC	CASSRDGQRDGYTF
TRBD1	TRBV29-1	TRBJ2-5	few	TGCAGCGTTAGTAGGTCGACAGGGTTGGGGACCCAGTACTTC	CSVSRSTGLGTQYF
TRBD1	TRBV18	TRBJ2-7	many	TGTGCCAGCTCACCCTGGGGACAGTCCTACGAGCAGTACTTC	CASSPWGQSYEQYF
.	TRBV14	TRBJ2-7	.	TGTGCCAGCAGCCAGTCCCCAGAGGGAGAGCAGTACTTC	CASSQSPEGEQYF
.	TRBV7-9	TRBJ2-5	many	TGTGCCAGCAGCCGACAGGCTCAAACGGGAGAGACCCAGTACTTC	CASSRQAQTGETQYF
TRBD1	TRBV6-6	TRBJ2-2	.	TGTGCCAGCATGGGACAGGGGGCGAACACCGGGGAGCTGTTTTTT	CASMGQGANTGELFF
TRBD1	TRBV13	TRBJ1-4	.	TGTGCCAGCAGCGCAAGACAGGGGTACCGTGAAAAACTGTTTTTT	CASSARQGYREKLFF
TRBD2	TRBV10-3	TRBJ2-3	few	TGTGCCATCAGTGATTATGCGGGGGGGCGAAATACGCAGTATTTT	CAISDYAGGRNTQYF
TRBD2	TRBV7-2	TRBJ2-2	.	TGTGCCAGCAGCTTAGTTTGGCGGGGGGGGAAGAACACCGGGGAGCTGTTTTTT	CASSLVWRGGKNTGELFF
TRBD1	TRBV5-4	TRBJ2-7	medium-sized	TGTGCCAGCAGCTCGACAGGGGCAGAGTGGGCGCAGTACTTC	CASSSTGAEWAQYF
.	TRBV7-2	TRBJ2-3	.	TGTGCCAGCAGCCCCTACACAGATACGCAGTATTTT	CASSPYTDTQYF
.	TRBV7-2	TRBJ2-7	many	TGTGCCAGCAGCTTTGATCCTAGTCCGCGCGAGCAGTACTTC	CASSFDPSPREQYF
.	TRBV6-1	TRBJ1-6	.	TGTGCCAGCAGTGAAACGGCAGACTTAATTTGGTCACCCCTCCACTTT	CASSETADLIWSPLHF
.	TRBV28	TRBJ2-7	.	TGTGCCAGCAGTTCATCCGGGATGACGGGCTACGAGCAGTACTTC	CASSSSGMTGYEQYF
TRBD2	TRBV2	TRBJ2-1	few	TGTGCCAGCAGTGAGGAGTTGGGGGGGGAACATGAGCAGTTCTTC	CASSEELGGEHEQFF
.	TRBV19	TRBJ1-6	once	TGTGCCAGTAGTATCACAGGCAGCTCCTATAATTCACCCCTCCACTTT	CASSITGSSYNSPLHF
.	TRBV7-9	TRBJ2-7	few	TGTGCCAGCAGCCCCGCTTTAGGGGTGAACTACGAGCAGTACTTC	CASSPALGVNYEQYF
.	TRBV29-1	TRBJ2-1	.	TGCAGCCACTTGGGTTCTGCGGGTTACAATGAGCAGTTCTTC	CSHLGSAGYNEQFF
.	TRBV16	TRBJ2-7	.	TGTGCCAGCACCCTGACACCATTAAGCTCCTACGAGCAGTACTTC	CASTLTPLSSYEQYF
.	TRBV5-4	TRBJ2-5	.	TGTGCCAGCAGCTCGGTCGTGGGGGCGATCTCAGAGACCCAGTACTTC	CASSSVVGAISETQYF
TRBD1	TRBV6-5	TRBJ2-3	.	TGTGCCAGCAGACGCGGACAGGGTTCGGATACGCAGTATTTT	CASRRGQGSDTQYF
.	TRBV28	TRBJ1-2	few	TGTGCCAGCAGTTACCAGGCGGGGCAGCATCTCTACACCTTC	CASSYQAGQHLYTF
.	TRBV14	TRBJ2-1	.	TGTGCCAGCAGCCAGGGCCCCGTACGCTACAATGAGCAGTTCTTC	CASSQGPVRYNEQFF
.	TRBV7-6	TRBJ1-5	.	TGTGCCAGCAGCGCTAACAGCGGCGGGAGCAATCAGCCCCAGCATTTT	CASSANSGGSNQPQHF
TRBD1	TRBV9	TRBJ2-1	.	TGTGCCAGCAGCGTAGCAACAGGGGGTCACAATGAGCAGTTCTTC	CASSVATGGHNEQFF
.	TRBV7-2	TRBJ2-4	.	TGTGCCAGCAGCTTAGTGGGGAGTGAGACCAAAAACATTCAGTACTTC	CASSLVGSETKNIQYF
.	TRBV7-2	TRBJ2-5	few	TGTGCCAGCAGCCAAGGGGCGGAGACCCAGTACTTC	CASSQGAETQYF
TRBD1	TRBV14	TRBJ2-7	.	TGTGCCAGCAGCCACACAATTTACCCGGGACAGGGGGACTACGAGCAGTACTTC	CASSHTIYPGQGDYEQYF
.	TRBV19	TRBJ2-6	few	TGTGCCAGTACGGGACTCTTGAGCTCTGGGGCCAACGTCCTGACTTTC	CASTGLLSSGANVLTF
.	TRBV7-2	TRBJ2-5	few	TGTGCCAGCAGCTTGGAGGGGCGAGAGACCCAGTACTTC	CASSLEGRETQYF
TRBD1	TRBV4-3	TRBJ2-4	.	TGCGCCAGCAGCCAACATACAGGGGTGGCCAAAAACATTCAGTACTTC	CASSQHTGVAKNIQYF
.	TRBV7-8	TRBJ2-3	few	TGTGCCAGCAACGGGGAATGGACTATAAGCACAGATACGCAGTATTTT	CASNGEWTISTDTQYF